The TCR beta chain under discussion was sequenced for a study of blood T cell repertoires in COVID-19. Study context: The samples span acute and convalescent COVID-19 from the United States, Italy and Spain.

Assay: immunoSEQ multiplex PCR; the TCRdb copy retains only in-frame clones and omits some. Among 85,000 to 130,000 clones listed, 80% to 90% were seen once. CDR1 is WNHNN, CDR2 SYGVQD, per germline (reference sequence). V gave up 2 bases and J gave up 5 bases; unmatched junction bases: 5. CDR3 length: 16 amino acids. Sequenced: PBMCs or T cells enriched from blood (not recorded which). This chain uses TRBV10-1 with TRBJ2-2; TRBD2 agrees at 10 bases. The clonotype comes from a woman aged 50 to 65 who had recovered from COVID-19. The CDR3 reads CASSEASGSGTGELFF. The CDR3 DNA sequence: TGCGCCAGCAGTGAGGCTAGCGGGAGCGGTACCGGGGAGCTGTTTTTT.